The T cell receptor beta chain under discussion was sequenced for a study of shared clonotypes between healthy human individuals. Per the germline V gene, CDR1 is ENHRY and CDR2 is SYGVKD. The CDR3 extends over 14 amino acids. V lost 11 bases to trimming and J lost 0 bases, with 16 bases between them. The study, taken as a whole, reports: Despite large depth, sorted-subset datasets appeared incompletely sequenced.

Concerning this clone itself: Its antigen is not identified.

The protocol was immunoSEQ multiplex PCR, while the TCRdb copy is restricted to in-frame clones and leaves out a portion. The sample shows approximately 2.5 million clones, over 85% of them seen only once. Source material: naive CD4+ T cells sorted from blood. The subset here: CD45RA+ positively selected. V is TRBV10-3 and J is TRBJ1-1; the D is unclear. This receptor was taken from a man aged 18 to 29 in good health. The CDR3 region has the DNA TGTGCCTCGCAAGCGGCAGCTATGAACACTGAAGCTTTCTTT. Amino acids: CASQAAAMNTEAFF.